This T cell receptor beta chain was found in a study of T cells after yellow fever vaccination. Overall study context: Libraries from low-cell-number fractions were prepared with the SMART-Seq v4 Ultra Low Input RNA kit. General study findings and limits: The CD4 compartment and the CD8 compartment contained a small share of clonotypes in common. Most clones from primary vaccination were detected again post-booster (roughly 96% CD4, approximately 90% CD8).

This clonotype was counted only a few times. Its specificity is not known. TCRdb fed the 5' RACE reads into MiXCR, producing one record per CDR3 protein. The top ten hold approximately 16% of the sample, which has 400,000 or so distinct CDR3 sequences, around 6.5% seen once. Between the trimmed V and J ends, which lost 4 bases and 0 bases, there was a span of 24 bases. CDR3 size: 20 residues. CDR1 is MGHRA and CDR2 is YSYEKL in the germline V gene. The sequence derives from a man aged 25 to 45 who received the YFV17D yellow fever vaccine. The genes are TRBV4-1 and TRBJ2-2, with D hard to call. The material was PBMCs, obtained 5 days after the yellow fever booster vaccination. The chain's CDR3 is CASSPLSRPGPGANTGELFF. The CDR3 nucleotides read TGCGCCAGCAGCCCCCTTTCCCGCCCGGGCCCTGGGGCGAACACCGGGGAGCTGTTTTTT.